The 30 T cell receptor beta chains reported below all come from one sample, sequenced in a study of CD8+CD57+ T cells in acquired aplastic anemia. Both TCR beta VDJ combination and CDR3 sequence profiling were carried out. Genomic DNA was the template for this profiling. TCRdb re-called the reads with MiXCR, one entry per CDR3 protein. The sample consists of 270,000 or so distinct CDR3 sequences, about 80% of them appearing once. It was patients with CD8+CD57+ cell expansion by flow cytometry who were chosen for sequencing. The source material was sorted CD4+, CD8+, or CD8+CD57+ T cells (not recorded which) from PBMCs. All receptors come from a human donor with aplastic anemia.

As for this clonotype: The CDR3 end shows no conserved phenylalanine or tryptophan, and so a read error is likely. The DNA is left out, because the CDR3 cannot be placed on it with certainty; the CDR3 is given as TCRdb lists it. CDR3 in amino acids: CASSGEGGANTEAFFG. This chain connects TRBV2 to TRBJ1-2; the D call TRBD1 from the table was never checked on the DNA. Germline CDR1 reads SNHLY; CDR2 reads FYNNEI. 16 amino acids form the CDR3, both terminal residues included.

The rearrangement links TRBV7-8 to TRBJ1-2, with unresolved D. CDR1 and CDR2 from the germline V gene are SGHVS and FQNEAQ. The CDR3 is 15 residues long. V shed 0 bases and J shed 11 bases, with 19 bases lying between them. The CDR3: CASSLAGGLVTQYTF. Written as DNA, the CDR3 is TGTGCCAGCAGCTTAGCGGGCGGTCTCGTTACGCAGTACACCTTC.

Note on this clonotype: A junction boundary mismatches the germline segment, possibly from a read error. The CDR3 DNA follows: TGTTCCAGCAGCTCAACAGGTAGCTACGGGGCCAAGTACTTC. This codes for CSSSSTGSYGAKYF. The V gene is TRBV7-9, the J gene TRBJ2-7; TRBD1 or TRBD2 may be the D gene (5 bases each). Germline V gene data show CDR1 as SEHNR and CDR2 as FQNEAQ (reference sequence). The CDR3 length is 14 residues.

This clonotype has just a few counts. The chain employs TRBV19 and TRBJ2-6; D call uncertain. CDR3 length: 15 amino acids. The ends were cut back, 1 base at V and 0 bases at J, with 4 bases in the middle. Per germline, CDR1 LNHDA and CDR2 SQIVND (reference sequence). CDR3 bases: TGTGCCAGTAGTATAGCTAGCTCTGGGGCCAACGTCCTGACTTTC. Its translation is CASSIASSGANVLTF.

Comment on this clonotype: The CDR3 carries no conserved terminal phenylalanine or tryptophan, so it likely arises from a read error. No DNA is shown, since the ends of the CDR3 on it are uncertain; the CDR3 is the one TCRdb lists. The rearrangement uses TRBV7-9 and TRBJ1-5; TRBD1 is the table's D call, not checked against the DNA. A total of 13 residues make up the CDR3, ends included. The germline V gene has CDR1 SEHNR and CDR2 FQNEAQ (reference sequence). CDR3 residues: CASSSRGRGPDYC.

Points on this clonotype: A read error may produce the germline difference seen at one junction end. The rearrangement uses TRBV10-3 and TRBJ1-2, with 11 positions matching TRBD1. This CDR3 has 13 residues. Germline-derived CDR1 and CDR2 are ENHRY and SYGVKD. The CDR3 spells CAISESGQGVFPF. DNA for the CDR3: TGTGCCATCAGTGAGTCGGGACAGGGGGTTTTCCCCTTC.

On this clonotype: Lacking the conserved final phenylalanine or tryptophan, this CDR3 likely reflects a read error. The rearrangement links TRBV7-9 to TRBJ1-2; TRBD1 agrees at 8 bases. Germline V gives CDR1 SEHNR, CDR2 FQNEAQ (reference sequence). V shed 5 bases and J 5 bases; nucleotides not matched to a gene: 7. The length of the CDR3 is 14 residues. The DNA for the CDR3 is TGTGCCAGCAGCCCCGGGACAGGACATTATGGCTACACCTCC. It codes for CASSPGTGHYGYTS.

A remark on this clonotype: A read error is likely, as this CDR3 ends without the conserved phenylalanine or tryptophan. No DNA is shown, since the ends of the CDR3 on it are uncertain; the CDR3 is the one TCRdb lists. This sequence joins TRBV7-8 and TRBJ1-2. Germline V gene lookup returns CDR1 SGHVS and CDR2 FQNEAQ. The CDR3 adds up to 11 amino acids, both ends counted. The CDR3 reads CASSLAGGSNT.

This chain joins TRBV5-1 and TRBJ2-7; 9 bases match TRBD1. CDR3 size: 15 residues. J was trimmed by 7 bases and V by 0 bases; bases with no gene match: 8. CDR1 is SGHRS and CDR2 is YFSETQ in the germline V gene. The CDR3 loop is CASSLDQGQGEEQYF. The DNA for the CDR3 is TGCGCCAGCAGCTTGGACCAGGGACAGGGTGAGGAGCAGTACTTC.

Details on this clonotype: The junction differs from germline at one of its ends, possibly a read error. This chain links TRBV7-3 with TRBJ2-3; tentatively, D is TRBD2 (5 bases). The CDR3 is made up of 12 amino acids. CDR1 and CDR2 from the germline V gene are SGHTA and FQGTGA. The CDR3 bases are TGTGCCAGCAGCGTAGCGTCAGATACGGAGTCTTTT. It yields the protein CASSVASDTESF.

A note on this clonotype: The missing conserved phenylalanine or tryptophan at the end of this CDR3 makes a read error likely. The DNA is omitted, as the CDR3 cannot be located on it reliably, and the CDR3 follows TCRdb's listing. The chain carries TRBV7-9 and TRBJ2-3; TRBD1 is the table's D call, not checked against the DNA. Looked up from germline, CDR1 is SEHNR and CDR2 is FQNEAQ (reference sequence). The CDR3 spans 13 amino acids, including both terminal residues. The CDR3 here is CASSVGSGAREHY.

The gene calls are TRBV20-1 and TRBJ1-1; D gene uncertain. Trimming shortened V by 5 bases and J by 0 bases, and 4 bases separated the two germline ends. Germline CDR1 reads DFQATT; CDR2 reads SNEGSKA (reference sequence). This CDR3 spans 11 amino acids. The DNA of the CDR3 is TGCAGTGCTCAAATGAACACTGAAGCTTTCTTT. Its protein product is CSAQMNTEAFF.

About this clonotype itself: No conserved phenylalanine or tryptophan ends this CDR3, so it is likely a read error. This chain links TRBV15 with TRBJ2-1; TRBD2 aligns across 7 bases. The germline CDR1 and CDR2 sequences are LNHNV and YYDKDF (reference sequence). The CDR3 contains 15 residues. The CDR3 here is CASSTPGGSYNEQFV. The CDR3 DNA follows: TGTGCCAGCAGCACCCCGGGAGGTTCCTACAATGAGCAGTTCGTC.

The chain carries TRBV11-3 and TRBJ2-4; D is uncertain. CDR1 and CDR2 (germline): SGHNT, YENEEA. The V and J ends lost 8 bases and 11 bases respectively, with 16 bases between them. CDR3 length: 12 residues. CDR3 coding DNA: TGTGCCAGCGGATTAGCTCTAAAAGTTCAGTACTTC. This codes for CASGLALKVQYF.

Remarks on this clonotype: The junction departs from germline at one end; a sequencing error may be responsible. The chain has TRBV24-1 and TRBJ2-1; D is possibly TRBD1 (5 bases). The CDR3 has 13 residues. CDR1 is KGHDR, CDR2 SFDVKD, per germline. CDR3 protein: CATSDDGAQIRCF. The CDR3 DNA reads as TGTGCCACCAGTGACGATGGGGCACAGATACGCTGTTTC.

This clonotype came up once. Since the CDR3 does not end with the conserved phenylalanine or tryptophan, this likely comes from a read error. The DNA is left out, because the CDR3 cannot be placed on it with certainty; the CDR3 is given as TCRdb lists it. The chain links TRBV7-9 to TRBJ1-2. The CDR3 adds up to 13 amino acids, both ends counted. The germline V gene has CDR1 SEHNR and CDR2 FQNEAQ (reference sequence). CDR3: CASSSSGACGETL.

Of note for this clonotype: Being one base from a much bigger clone, this may be a read error. The gene calls are TRBV7-2 and TRBJ2-1; 12 bases agree with TRBD2. The trim removed 7 bases at V and 12 bases at J, leaving 13 bases unmatched. CDR1 SGHTA and CDR2 FQGNSA come from the germline V gene. The CDR3 covers 15 residues. The CDR3 DNA is TGTGCCAGCAACTTGACTAGCGGGAGCGGAGATACGCAGTTCTTC. Translation: CASNLTSGSGDTQFF.

V gene TRBV11-2 combines with J gene TRBJ2-7, with 7 bases identical to TRBD1. CDR3 length: 18 amino acids. With 5 bases clipped from V and 4 bases from J, the junction kept 20 bases outside the gene matches. Germline assignment: CDR1 SGHAT and CDR2 FQNNGV. CDR3 sequence (DNA): TGTGCCAGCAGCGTTGACAGGGCCAGGACAGCCCTTTCATACGAGCAGTACGTC. Amino acid sequence: CASSVDRARTALSYEQYV.

V and J are TRBV4-1 and TRBJ1-2; 8 bases are shared with TRBD1. This CDR3 has 17 residues. V shed 0 bases, J shed 4 bases, and the junction held 10 bases outside the gene matches. Germline V gives CDR1 MGHRA, CDR2 YSYEKL. For the CDR3, the DNA is TGCGCCAGCAGCCAAGACCCTGGGACAGGAGACCTCTATGGCTACACCTTC. Protein: CASSQDPGTGDLYGYTF.

The genes are TRBV2 and TRBJ2-3; maybe TRBD1 (6 bases). This CDR3 spans 13 amino acids. Germline CDR1 reads SNHLY; CDR2 reads FYNNEI. Trimming took off 2 bases at V and 10 bases at J, with 13 bases between the two ends. CDR3 DNA: TGTGCCAGCAGTGAACAGGGGTATGGGGCGCAGTATTTT. It is translated as CASSEQGYGAQYF.

The J gene is TRBJ1-2, the V gene TRBV9, with a tentative D call TRBD1 (6 bases). CDR1 and CDR2 from the germline V gene are SGDLS and YYNGEE. The CDR3 has 14 residues. Deletions cut 1 base from V and 4 bases from J, with 11 bases between. CDR3 sequence reads: CASSVSQDSYGYTF. The CDR3 DNA sequence: TGTGCCAGCAGCGTAAGTCAGGACAGCTATGGCTACACCTTC.

The chain carries TRBV7-8 and TRBJ1-2, with TRBD1 as a possible D gene (6 bases). CDR3 length equals 16 residues. CDR1 and CDR2 from the germline V gene are SGHVS and FQNEAQ. V shed 5 bases and J shed 6 bases, with 22 bases lying between them. The CDR3 DNA is TGTGCCAGCAGCACACGGGGCAGGGGCTTGGCGCATGGCTACACCTTC. Encoded protein: CASSTRGRGLAHGYTF.

The chain employs TRBV5-1 and TRBJ2-7; D possibly matches TRBD1 or TRBD2 (6 bases each). V gave up 4 bases and J gave up 2 bases, with 13 bases separating them. Germline V gene sequence: CDR1 SGHRS, CDR2 YFSETQ. The CDR3 loop spans 14 amino acids. This CDR3 is CASSGGPGPYEQYF. The CDR3 nucleotides read TGCGCCAGCAGCGGGGGGCCGGGGCCCTACGAGCAGTACTTC.

This chain's CDR3 is CASSFSGTEAFF. CDR3 nucleotide sequence: TGTGCCAGCAGCTTCTCAGGCACTGAAGCTTTCTTT. The V gene is TRBV7-8, the J gene TRBJ1-1; D ambiguous. The germline V gene encodes CDR1 SGHVS and CDR2 FQNEAQ. The CDR3 totals 12 residues. Trimming shortened V by 3 bases and J by 4 bases, and 6 bases separated the two germline ends.

This clonotype came up a few times. This rearrangement joins TRBV10-3 to TRBJ2-7; unclear D gene. The CDR3 runs 15 residues. V lost 10 bases, J lost 4 bases, and 23 bases lay in between. Germline CDR1 is ENHRY and CDR2 is SYGVKD. CDR3 in DNA: TGTGCCACCCAGTCTGAGCGCCCTGTAGGGTACGAGCAGTACTTC. This sequence encodes CATQSERPVGYEQYF.

This rearrangement joins TRBV2 to TRBJ2-3; D perhaps matches TRBD2 (6 bases). Looked up from germline, CDR1 is SNHLY and CDR2 is FYNNEI. This CDR3 spans 14 amino acids. V shed 9 bases and J shed 2 bases, with 15 bases lying between them. The CDR3 protein is CASSGRENTDTQYF. Here the CDR3 DNA reads TGTGCCAGTTCGGGTCGGGAGAACACAGATACGCAGTATTTT.

In regard to this clonotype: This may be a read error, as it is one base from a much larger clone. The J gene is TRBJ2-7, the V gene TRBV7-8; TRBD2 agrees at 7 bases. CDR3 length: 18 residues. V was pared by 2 bases and J by 4 bases, with 17 bases of the junction left unmatched. Germline loops: CDR1 SGHVS, CDR2 FQNEAQ. CDR3 amino acids: CASSLPGGPATQYYEQYV. DNA for the CDR3: TGTGCCAGCAGCTTACCGGGAGGTCCCGCTACGCAGTATTACGAGCAGTACGTC.

V and J are TRBV9 and TRBJ2-5; 10 bases fit TRBD1. The germline V gene encodes CDR1 SGDLS and CDR2 YYNGEE. This CDR3 is 16 amino acids long. With 3 bases clipped from V and 4 bases from J, the junction kept 9 bases outside the gene matches. The CDR3: CASSEGGTGAGETQYF. The CDR3 DNA reads as TGTGCCAGCAGCGAAGGGGGGACAGGGGCGGGAGAGACCCAGTACTTC.

This clonotype has just one count. At one end the junction does not follow the germline gene, possibly because of a read error. V and J are TRBV9 and TRBJ2-5; D is undetermined. CDR3 length equals 14 residues. CDR1 is SGDLS and CDR2 is YYNGEE in the germline V gene. CDR3 nucleotides: TGTGCCACCAGCAGAGGCGACGAGCAAGAGACCCATAACTTC. This translates into CATSRGDEQETHNF.

Of note for this clonotype: The junction does not match germline at one end; this may be a read error. The chain is built from TRBV9 and TRBJ2-1; D is unclear. The CDR3 length is 15 residues. CDR1 SGDLS and CDR2 YYNGEE come from the germline V gene. The CDR3 DNA is TGTGCCAGTAGTATAGCTACCGGAGCCTATAATGCGCAGTTCTTC. Translation: CASSIATGAYNAQFF.